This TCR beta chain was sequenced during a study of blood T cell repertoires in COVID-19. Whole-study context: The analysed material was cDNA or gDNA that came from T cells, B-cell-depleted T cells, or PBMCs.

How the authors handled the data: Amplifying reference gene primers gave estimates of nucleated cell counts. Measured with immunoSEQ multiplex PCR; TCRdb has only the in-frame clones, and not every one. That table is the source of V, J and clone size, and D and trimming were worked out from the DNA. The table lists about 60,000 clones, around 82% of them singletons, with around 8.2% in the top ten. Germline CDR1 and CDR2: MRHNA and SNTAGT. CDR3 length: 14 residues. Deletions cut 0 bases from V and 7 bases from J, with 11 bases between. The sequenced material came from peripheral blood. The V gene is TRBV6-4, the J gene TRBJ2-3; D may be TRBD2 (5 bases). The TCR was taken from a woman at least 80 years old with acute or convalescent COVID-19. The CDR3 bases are TGTGCCAGCAGTGACTCGGCGACTACGAATACGCAGTATTTT. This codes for CASSDSATTNTQYF.